This T cell receptor (beta chain) was identified in a study of shared clonotypes between healthy human individuals. Every donor, a Caucasian adult, lived in Nashville, Tennessee. Only in-frame clones appear in the TCRdb table, and some are missing; sequencing was by immunoSEQ multiplex PCR. The sample yields 1,400,000 or so clones, approximately 98.5% seen once. V lost 3 bases, J lost 3 bases, and 8 bases lay in between. The CDR3 covers 13 residues. In germline, CDR1 is MDHEN, CDR2 SYDVKM. Sequencing used naive CD4+ T cells sorted from blood. Stated subset: CD45RA+ positively selected. The sequence was collected from a man aged 25 to 40 in good health. The chain couples TRBV28 to TRBJ1-2, with D unclear. The CDR3 DNA reads TGTGCCAGCAGTTTGGCTACGGACTATGGCTACACCTTC. Translated, it gives CASSLATDYGYTF.